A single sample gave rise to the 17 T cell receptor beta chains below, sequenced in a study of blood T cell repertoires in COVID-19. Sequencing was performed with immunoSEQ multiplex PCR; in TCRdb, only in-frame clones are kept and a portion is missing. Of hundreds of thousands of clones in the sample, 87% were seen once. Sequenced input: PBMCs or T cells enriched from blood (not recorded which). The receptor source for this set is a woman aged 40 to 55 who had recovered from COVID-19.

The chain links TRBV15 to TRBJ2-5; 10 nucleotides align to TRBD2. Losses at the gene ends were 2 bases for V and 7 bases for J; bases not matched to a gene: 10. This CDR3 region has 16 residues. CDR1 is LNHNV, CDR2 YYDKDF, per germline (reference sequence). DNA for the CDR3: TGTGCCACCAGCAGAACCCGTAGCGGGAGGTATGGGACCCAGTACTTC. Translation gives CATSRTRSGRYGTQYF.

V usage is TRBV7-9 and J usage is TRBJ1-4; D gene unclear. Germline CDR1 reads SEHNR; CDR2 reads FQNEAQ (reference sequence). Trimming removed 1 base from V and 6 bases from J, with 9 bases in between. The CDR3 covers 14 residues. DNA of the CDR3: TGTGCCAGCAGCTTAGGGGCAGCCCATGAAAAACTGTTTTTT. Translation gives CASSLGAAHEKLFF. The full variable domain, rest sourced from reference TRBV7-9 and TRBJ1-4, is DTGVSQNPRHKITKRGQNVTFRCDPISEHNRLYWYRQTLGQGPEFLTYFQNEAQLEKSRLLSDRFSAERPKGSFSTLEIQRTEQGDSAMYLCASSLGAAHEKLFFGSGTQLSVL.

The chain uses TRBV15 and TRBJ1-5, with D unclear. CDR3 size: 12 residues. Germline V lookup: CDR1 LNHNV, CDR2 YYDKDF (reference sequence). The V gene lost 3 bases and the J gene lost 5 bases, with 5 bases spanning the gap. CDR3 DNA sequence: TGTGCCACCAGCAGGGACTATCAGCCCCAGCATTTT. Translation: CATSRDYQPQHF.

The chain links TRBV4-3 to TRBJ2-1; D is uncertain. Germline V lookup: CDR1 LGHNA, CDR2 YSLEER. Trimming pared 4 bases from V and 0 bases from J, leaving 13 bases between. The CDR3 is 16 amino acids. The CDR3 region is CASSRLVGSSYNEQFF. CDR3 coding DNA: TGCGCCAGCAGCCGACTGGTCGGAAGCTCCTACAATGAGCAGTTCTTC.

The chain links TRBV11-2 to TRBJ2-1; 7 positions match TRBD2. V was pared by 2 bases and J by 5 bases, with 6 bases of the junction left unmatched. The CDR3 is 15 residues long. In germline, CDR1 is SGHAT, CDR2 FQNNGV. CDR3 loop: CASSLPGRNHNEQFF. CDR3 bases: TGTGCCAGCAGCTTACCCGGGAGGAACCACAATGAGCAGTTCTTC. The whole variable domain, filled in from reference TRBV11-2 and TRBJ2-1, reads EAGVAQSPRYKIIEKRQSVAFWCNPISGHATLYWYQQILGQGPKLLIQFQNNGVVDDSQLPKDRFSAERLKGVDSTLKIQPAKLEDSAVYLCASSLPGRNHNEQFFGPGTRLTVL.

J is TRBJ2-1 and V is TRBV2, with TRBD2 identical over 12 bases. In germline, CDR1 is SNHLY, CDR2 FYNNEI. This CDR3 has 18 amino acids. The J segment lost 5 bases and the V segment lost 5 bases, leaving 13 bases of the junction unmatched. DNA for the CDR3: TGTGCCAGCAGTAAACGGGTCCTAGCGGGAGGGGAACACAATGAGCAGTTCTTC. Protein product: CASSKRVLAGGEHNEQFF.

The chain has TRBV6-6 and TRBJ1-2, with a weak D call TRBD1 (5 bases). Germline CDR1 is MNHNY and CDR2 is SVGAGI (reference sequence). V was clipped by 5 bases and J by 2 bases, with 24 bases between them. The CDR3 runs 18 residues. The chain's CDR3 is CASSPHEQELSWNYGYTF. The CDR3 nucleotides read TGTGCCAGCAGTCCCCACGAACAGGAGCTCAGTTGGAACTATGGCTACACCTTC.

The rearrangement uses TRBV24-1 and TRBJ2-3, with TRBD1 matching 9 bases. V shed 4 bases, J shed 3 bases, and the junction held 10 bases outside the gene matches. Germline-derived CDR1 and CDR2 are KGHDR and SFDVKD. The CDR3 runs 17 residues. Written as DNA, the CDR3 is TGTGCCACCAGTGACTCCACCGGACAGGGGAGAACAGATACGCAGTATTTT. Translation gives CATSDSTGQGRTDTQYF.

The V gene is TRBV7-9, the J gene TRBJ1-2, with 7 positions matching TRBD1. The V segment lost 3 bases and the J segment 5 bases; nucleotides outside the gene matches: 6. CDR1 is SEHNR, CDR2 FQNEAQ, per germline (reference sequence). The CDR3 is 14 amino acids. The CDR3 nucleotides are TGTGCCAGCAGCTTGGCACAGGGGATTTATGGCTACACCTTC. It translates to CASSLAQGIYGYTF.

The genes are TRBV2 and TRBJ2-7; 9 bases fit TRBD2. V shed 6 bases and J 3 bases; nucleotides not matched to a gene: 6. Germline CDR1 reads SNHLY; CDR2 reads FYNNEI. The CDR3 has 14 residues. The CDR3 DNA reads TGTGCCAGCAGATGGGGAGCGGGAGGCTACGAGCAGTACTTC. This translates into CASRWGAGGYEQYF.

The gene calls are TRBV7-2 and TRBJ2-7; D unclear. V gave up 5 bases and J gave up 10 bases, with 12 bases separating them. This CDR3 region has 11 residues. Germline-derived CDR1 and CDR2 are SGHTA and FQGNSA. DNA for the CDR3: TGTGCCAGCAGCCCACACATTGAACAGTACTTC. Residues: CASSPHIEQYF.

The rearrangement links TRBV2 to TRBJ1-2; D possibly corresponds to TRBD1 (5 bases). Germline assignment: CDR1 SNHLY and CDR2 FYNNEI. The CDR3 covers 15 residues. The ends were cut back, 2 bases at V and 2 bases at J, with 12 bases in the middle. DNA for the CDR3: TGTGCCAGCAGTGAACAGTTGGGGCAGAACTATGGCTACACCTTC. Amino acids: CASSEQLGQNYGYTF.

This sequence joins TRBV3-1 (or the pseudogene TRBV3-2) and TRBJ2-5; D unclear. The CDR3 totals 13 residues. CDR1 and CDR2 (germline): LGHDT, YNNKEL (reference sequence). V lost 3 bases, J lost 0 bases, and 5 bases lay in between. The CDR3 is CASSHQYQETQYF. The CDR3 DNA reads TGTGCCAGCAGCCACCAGTACCAAGAGACCCAGTACTTC.

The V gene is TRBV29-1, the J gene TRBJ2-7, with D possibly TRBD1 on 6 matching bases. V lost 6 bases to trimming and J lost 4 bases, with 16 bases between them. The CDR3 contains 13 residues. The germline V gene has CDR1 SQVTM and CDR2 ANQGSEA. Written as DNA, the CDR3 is TGCAGCGTCGCTACAGGGTCTGGGTACGAGCAGTACTTC. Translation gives CSVATGSGYEQYF.

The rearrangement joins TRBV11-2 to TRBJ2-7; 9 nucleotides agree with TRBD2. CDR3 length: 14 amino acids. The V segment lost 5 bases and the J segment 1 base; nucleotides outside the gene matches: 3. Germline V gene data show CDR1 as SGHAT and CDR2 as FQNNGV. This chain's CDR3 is CASSPTSGSYEQYF. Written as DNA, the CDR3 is TGTGCCAGCAGCCCGACTAGCGGTTCCTACGAGCAGTACTTC. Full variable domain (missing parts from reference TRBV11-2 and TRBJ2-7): EAGVAQSPRYKIIEKRQSVAFWCNPISGHATLYWYQQILGQGPKLLIQFQNNGVVDDSQLPKDRFSAERLKGVDSTLKIQPAKLEDSAVYLCASSPTSGSYEQYFGPGTRLTVT.

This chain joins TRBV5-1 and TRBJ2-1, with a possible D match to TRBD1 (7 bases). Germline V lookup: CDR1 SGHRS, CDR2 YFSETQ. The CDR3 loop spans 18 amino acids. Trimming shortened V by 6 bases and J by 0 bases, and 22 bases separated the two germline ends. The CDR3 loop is CASTLGWRDRLSYNEQFF. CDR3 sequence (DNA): TGCGCCAGCACCCTGGGATGGCGGGACAGACTCTCCTACAATGAGCAGTTCTTC.

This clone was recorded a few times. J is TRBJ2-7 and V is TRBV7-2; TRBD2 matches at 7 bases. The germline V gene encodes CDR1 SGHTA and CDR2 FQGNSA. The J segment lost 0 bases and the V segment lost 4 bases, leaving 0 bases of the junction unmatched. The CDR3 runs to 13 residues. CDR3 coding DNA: TGTGCCAGCAGCTGGGGGGGCTCCTACGAGCAGTACTTC. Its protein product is CASSWGGSYEQYF.